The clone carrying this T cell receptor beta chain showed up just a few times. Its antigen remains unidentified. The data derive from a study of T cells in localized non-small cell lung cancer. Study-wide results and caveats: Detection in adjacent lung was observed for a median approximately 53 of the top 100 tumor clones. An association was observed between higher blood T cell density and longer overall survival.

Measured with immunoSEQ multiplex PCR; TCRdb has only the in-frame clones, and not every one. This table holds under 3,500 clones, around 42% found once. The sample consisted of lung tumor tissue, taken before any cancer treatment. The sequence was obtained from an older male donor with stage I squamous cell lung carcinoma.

CDR3: CAWSVQVETEAFF. As DNA, the CDR3 is TGTGCCTGGAGTGTACAGGTCGAGACTGAAGCTTTCTTT. The J gene is TRBJ1-1, the V gene TRBV30; TRBD1 is a possible D gene (5 bases). The CDR3 runs 13 residues. V was pared by 0 bases and J by 5 bases, with 10 bases between. The germline V gene has CDR1 GTSNPN and CDR2 SVGIG (reference sequence).